A single sample gave rise to the 22 T cell receptor beta chains below, sequenced in a study of tissue T cells after allogeneic stem cell transplantation. Sequenced by immunoSEQ multiplex PCR; TCRdb stores in-frame clones only, minus some. The sample includes 500 to 750 clones, approximately 70% of them seen just once. Specimen: stomach tissue, collected at autopsy. These receptors were obtained from a female patient aged 40 to 75 with steroid-refractory graft-versus-host disease after an allogeneic stem cell transplant. Some T cells may have come from the graft donor.

The chain joins TRBV18 to TRBJ1-4; 7 nucleotides align to TRBD1. V was pared by 1 base and J by 2 bases, with 4 bases of the junction left unmatched. From germline, CDR1 is KGHSH and CDR2 LQKENI. The CDR3 is made up of 16 amino acids. The CDR3 DNA is TGTGCCAGCTCACCACAAAAAGGGGGCACTAATGAAAAACTGTTTTTT. Translating it yields CASSPQKGGTNEKLFF.

This sequence joins TRBV7-2 and TRBJ1-1, with TRBD1 matching 7 bases. In germline, CDR1 is SGHTA, CDR2 FQGNSA. V trimming: 4 bases; J trimming: 2 bases; junction bases outside the gene matches: 10. The CDR3 length is 16 residues. CDR3 nucleotides: TGTGCCAGCAGCTCACGAGGGACAGCTCGAAACACTGAAGCTTTCTTT. It specifies CASSSRGTARNTEAFF.

CDR3: CASSLGTGSSYEQYF. CDR3 bases: TGTGCCAGCAGCTTAGGGACAGGTTCTTCCTACGAGCAGTACTTC. V usage is TRBV7-9 and J usage is TRBJ2-7; 7 positions match TRBD1. Germline V gene sequence: CDR1 SEHNR, CDR2 FQNEAQ (reference sequence). The length of the CDR3 is 15 residues. The V gene end was trimmed by 1 base and the J gene end by 1 base; junction bases not matched to a gene: 4.

The chain employs TRBV6-5 and TRBJ2-5, with TRBD2 matching over 7 bases. The CDR3 has 16 amino acids. V lost 4 bases to trimming and J lost 5 bases; unmatched junction nucleotides: 13. The germline V gene encodes CDR1 MNHEY and CDR2 SVGAGI. CDR3 bases: TGTGCCAGCAGTTCCGGTTTGAGGGGAGGGTTGGAGACCCAGTACTTC. Its protein is CASSSGLRGGLETQYF.

V usage is TRBV19 and J usage is TRBJ2-7, with D unresolved. The germline gives CDR1 LNHDA, CDR2 SQIVND (reference sequence). CDR3 size: 14 residues. V was clipped by 7 bases and J by 1 base, with 14 bases between them. The CDR3 nucleotides read TGTGCCAGTAAAACGTACTCCAGTTCCTACGAGCAGTACTTC. Translated, it gives CASKTYSSSYEQYF.

The rearrangement links TRBV20-1 to TRBJ2-1; D is perhaps TRBD2 (5 bases). Germline CDR1 is DFQATT and CDR2 is SNEGSKA (reference sequence). The CDR3 consists of 10 residues. The V end lost 8 bases, the J end lost 7 bases, and 9 bases lay between the germline ends. The CDR3 protein is CSHRRNEQFF. The CDR3 DNA reads TGCAGTCACCGGAGGAATGAGCAGTTCTTC.

V and J are TRBV20-1 and TRBJ1-3, with unresolved D. The CDR3 totals 11 residues. Germline lookup yields CDR1 DFQATT and CDR2 SNEGSKA (reference sequence). The ends were cut back, 6 bases at V and 4 bases at J, with 7 bases in the middle. CDR3 DNA sequence: TGCAGTGCCCGAAGGGGAAACACCATATATTTT. It is translated as CSARRGNTIYF.

This sequence joins TRBV7-9 and TRBJ1-5, with a possible D match to TRBD1 (5 bases). This CDR3 region has 16 residues. V was pared by 1 base and J by 2 bases, with 12 bases between. Per germline, CDR1 SEHNR and CDR2 FQNEAQ (reference sequence). CDR3 nucleotide sequence: TGTGCCAGCAGCTTAGATATGGGACGTGGCAATCAGCCCCAGCATTTT. The encoded protein is CASSLDMGRGNQPQHF. Together with reference TRBV7-9 and TRBJ1-5, the CDR3 gives the full variable domain: DTGVSQNPRHKITKRGQNVTFRCDPISEHNRLYWYRQTLGQGPEFLTYFQNEAQLEKSRLLSDRFSAERPKGSFSTLEIQRTEQGDSAMYLCASSLDMGRGNQPQHFGDGTRLSIL.

The chain has TRBV12-3 or TRBV12-4 and TRBJ1-1; D not resolved. Trimming stripped 6 bases from V and 1 base from J, with 9 bases between. This CDR3 has 13 amino acids. The CDR3 nucleotides are TGTGCCAGCAGCCGCCGCTCGAACACTGAAGCTTTCTTT. Its translation: CASSRRSNTEAFF.

This clone counts as hyperexpanded. The gene calls are TRBV19 and TRBJ1-1, with no clear D. Germline CDR1 LNHDA, CDR2 SQIVND (reference sequence). This CDR3 has 12 residues. Trimming left V 3 bases short and J 1 base short, with 3 bases between. The DNA of the CDR3 is TGTGCCAGTAGTATTAGGAACACTGAAGCTTTCTTT. This sequence encodes CASSIRNTEAFF.

This clone qualifies as hyperexpanded. The V and J genes are TRBV28 and TRBJ2-2; no clear D. Trimming left V 2 bases short and J 6 bases short, with 4 bases between. From germline, CDR1 is MDHEN and CDR2 SYDVKM. This CDR3 has 12 residues. CDR3 region: CASSLGAGELFF. The CDR3 DNA reads TGTGCCAGCAGTTTAGGGGCCGGGGAGCTGTTTTTT.

The rearrangement joins TRBV18 to TRBJ2-7; TRBD2 is a possible D gene (6 bases). With 3 bases removed from V and 7 bases from J, the gap between germline ends came to 10 bases. This CDR3 region has 12 residues. The germline V gene has CDR1 KGHSH and CDR2 LQKENI. The CDR3 here is CASSPPGGEQYF. CDR3 in DNA: TGTGCCAGCTCACCCCCCGGGGGTGAGCAGTACTTC.

The chain links TRBV28 to TRBJ1-2, with D unclear. CDR1 is MDHEN and CDR2 is SYDVKM in the germline V gene. The V end was cut by 6 bases, the J end by 4 bases, with 9 bases between. The CDR3 sequence is 12 residues long. The CDR3 coding sequence is TGTGCCAGCAGCCAATGGGCCTATGGCTACACCTTC. It is translated as CASSQWAYGYTF.

The chain couples TRBV7-6 to TRBJ1-5; a weak D match, TRBD1 (5 bases). Germline V gene lookup returns CDR1 SGHVS and CDR2 FNYEAQ. V lost 0 bases and J 7 bases, leaving 10 bases between the germline ends. The CDR3 has 14 residues. The CDR3 DNA sequence: TGTGCCAGCAGCTTAGCGAGGAAGGGGCAGCCCCAGCATTTT. Residues: CASSLARKGQPQHF. Supplemented by reference TRBV7-6 and TRBJ1-5, the full variable domain reads GAGVSQSPRYKVTKRGQDVALRCDPISGHVSLYWYRQALGQGPEFLTYFNYEAQQDKSGLPNDRFSAERPEGSISTLTIQRTEQRDSAMYRCASSLARKGQPQHFGDGTRLSIL.

This sequence joins TRBV7-9 and TRBJ2-1; D uncertain. The CDR3 contains 14 residues. V gave up 1 base and J gave up 8 bases, with 12 bases separating them. Looked up from germline, CDR1 is SEHNR and CDR2 is FQNEAQ (reference sequence). The DNA of the CDR3 is TGTGCCAGCAGCTTAGTGGCTAGAGGAGATGAGCAGTTCTTC. Protein sequence: CASSLVARGDEQFF.

This clone was detected a few times. V and J are TRBV4-1 and TRBJ2-7; D perhaps matches TRBD2 (5 bases). Germline-derived CDR1 and CDR2 are MGHRA and YSYEKL. The CDR3 has 13 amino acids. V was pared by 4 bases and J by 2 bases, with 9 bases between. Here the CDR3 reads CASSLGVTYEQYF. In nucleotides, the CDR3 is TGCGCCAGCAGCCTCGGGGTTACCTACGAGCAGTACTTC.

The rearrangement uses TRBV18 and TRBJ2-5, with D hard to call. V gave up 0 bases and J gave up 5 bases, with 7 bases separating them. Germline CDR1 reads KGHSH; CDR2 reads LQKENI. The CDR3 totals 13 residues. The CDR3 here is CASSPPGGETQYF. The CDR3 DNA sequence: TGTGCCAGCTCACCACCTGGCGGCGAGACCCAGTACTTC. Filled out from reference TRBV18 and TRBJ2-5, the complete variable domain reads NAGVMQNPRHLVRRRGQEARLRCSPMKGHSHVYWYRQLPEEGLKFMVYLQKENIIDESGMPKERFSAEFPKEGPSILRIQQVVRGDSAAYFCASSPPGGETQYFGPGTRLLVL.

V usage is TRBV19 and J usage is TRBJ2-1; D call uncertain. The CDR3 spans 17 residues. V gave up 0 bases and J gave up 0 bases, with 12 bases separating them. Germline values: CDR1 LNHDA, CDR2 SQIVND (reference sequence). In nucleotides, the CDR3 is TGTGCCAGTAGTATAGAGGTGGGCCGAAGCTCCTACAATGAGCAGTTCTTC. Protein sequence: CASSIEVGRSSYNEQFF.

The chain joins TRBV5-8 to TRBJ2-6; D gene ambiguous. The CDR3 runs to 17 residues. V lost 7 bases and J 5 bases, leaving 22 bases between the germline ends. The germline CDR1 and CDR2 sequences are SGHTS and YDEGEE. CDR3 sequence: CASQRFHTQSRANVLTF. CDR3 in DNA: TGTGCCAGCCAGCGTTTTCATACACAAAGTCGGGCCAACGTCCTGACTTTC.

This chain links TRBV20-1 with TRBJ1-6; 10 bases are shared with TRBD1. The germline gives CDR1 DFQATT, CDR2 SNEGSKA (reference sequence). This CDR3 is 11 amino acids long. The CDR3 nucleotides read TGCAGGGGACAGGGGAATTCACCCCTCCACTTT. Its protein product is CRGQGNSPLHF.

As concerns this clone: With a much larger clone just one base away, this may be a read error. The rearrangement links TRBV10-2 to TRBJ2-1; D gene ambiguous. Germline V lookup: CDR1 WSHSY, CDR2 SAAADI. V was shortened by 6 bases and J by 0 bases, with 9 bases between the two germline ends. The CDR3 extends over 14 amino acids. CDR3 amino acids: CASSHGNSYNEQFF. CDR3 nucleotide sequence: TGCGCCAGCAGCCATGGAAACTCCTACAATGAGCAGTTCTTC.

This sequence joins TRBV6-5 and TRBJ1-5; a weak D match, TRBD1 (5 bases). The CDR3 covers 15 residues. Germline CDR1 MNHEY, CDR2 SVGAGI. Trimming stripped 0 bases from V and 9 bases from J, with 15 bases between. The CDR3 loop reads CASSYSGGASTPQHF. CDR3 nucleotide sequence: TGTGCCAGCAGTTACTCGGGAGGGGCCTCAACGCCCCAGCATTTT.